Shown below are 18 T cell receptor beta chains from a single sample sequenced in a study of blood T cell repertoires in COVID-19. The repertoire was sequenced with immunoSEQ multiplex PCR; TCRdb's copy has only in-frame clones and lacks some. The repertoire holds about 59,000 clones, about 78% seen once, with approximately 12% in the top ten. Sequenced: peripheral blood. These receptors came from an elderly man with acute or convalescent COVID-19.

By sample share, this clone is medium-sized. J is TRBJ2-7 and V is TRBV18, with TRBD1 matching over 7 bases. Per germline, CDR1 KGHSH and CDR2 LQKENI. Trimming took 1 base from V and 0 from J; bases not matched to a gene: 0. This CDR3 spans 14 amino acids. This chain's CDR3 is CASSPRDSSYEQYF. For the CDR3, the DNA is TGTGCCAGCTCACCACGGGACAGCTCCTACGAGCAGTACTTC. Looking up the rest from reference TRBV18 and TRBJ2-7 gives the full variable domain: NAGVMQNPRHLVRRRGQEARLRCSPMKGHSHVYWYRQLPEEGLKFMVYLQKENIIDESGMPKERFSAEFPKEGPSILRIQQVVRGDSAAYFCASSPRDSSYEQYFGPGTRLTVT.

This chain links TRBV5-4 with TRBJ2-1, with 14 nucleotides matching TRBD2. Germline V gene lookup returns CDR1 SGHNT and CDR2 YYREEE (reference sequence). This CDR3 is 18 amino acids long. V shed 6 bases, J shed 2 bases, and the junction held 10 bases outside the gene matches. The chain's CDR3 is CASNSGTSGSRTYNEQFF. The CDR3 DNA sequence: TGTGCCAGCAACTCCGGGACTAGCGGGAGTAGGACCTACAATGAGCAGTTCTTC.

The chain links TRBV7-2 to TRBJ2-7; TRBD1 might be the D (7 bases). The CDR3 contains 14 residues. The ends were cut back, 3 bases at V and 4 bases at J, with 13 bases in the middle. Germline V CDR1 and CDR2: SGHTA, FQGNSA. The CDR3: CASSFQGGGYEQYF. In DNA form, the CDR3 reads TGTGCCAGCAGCTTTCAGGGGGGTGGGTACGAGCAGTACTTC.

The chain uses TRBV2 and TRBJ2-2; D unclear. The V gene's germline CDR1 is SNHLY and CDR2 FYNNEI. This CDR3 region has 15 residues. V lost 3 bases and J 3 bases, leaving 11 bases between the germline ends. The CDR3 loop reads CASSDSLGDTGELFF. The CDR3 region has the DNA TGTGCCAGCAGTGACTCTCTAGGCGACACCGGGGAGCTGTTTTTT.

CDR3 residues: CATSRGGGGASNEQFF. In DNA, the CDR3 is TGTGCCACCAGCAGAGGGGGCGGGGGGGCTAGCAATGAGCAGTTCTTC. The chain recombines TRBV15 with TRBJ2-1; TRBD2 aligns across 9 bases. The CDR3 has 16 amino acids. Germline V lookup: CDR1 LNHNV, CDR2 YYDKDF (reference sequence). V dropped 1 base and J dropped 6; count of bases not matched to a gene: 7. The whole variable domain, remainder taken from reference TRBV15 and TRBJ2-1, is DAMVIQNPRYQVTQFGKPVTLSCSQTLNHNVMYWYQQKSSQAPKLLFHYYDKDFNNEADTPDNFQSRRPNTSFCFLDIRSPGLGDTAMYLCATSRGGGGASNEQFFGPGTRLTVL.

This clone was seen once. The same CDR3 can be traced to other DNA sequences in this sample. The chain uses TRBV5-1 and TRBJ2-3; 12 bases agree with TRBD2. The length of the CDR3 is 18 residues. Trimming took 0 bases from V and 2 from J; bases not matched to a gene: 7. Germline lookup yields CDR1 SGHRS and CDR2 YFSETQ. CDR3 residues: CASSLARTSGEITDTQYF. CDR3 sequence (DNA): TGCGCCAGCAGCTTGGCTCGGACTAGCGGGGAGATCACAGATACGCAGTATTTT.

This clone was counted once. The J gene is TRBJ1-2, the V gene TRBV6-6; no firm D call. CDR1 is MNHNY, CDR2 SVGAGI, per germline (reference sequence). V gave up 6 bases and J gave up 0 bases, with 8 bases separating them. The CDR3 loop spans 13 amino acids. CDR3 nucleotides: TGTGCCAGCAGAGATATAGCTAACTATGGCTACACCTTC. Its protein product is CASRDIANYGYTF.

The chain couples TRBV24-1 to TRBJ1-2, with 8 bases matching TRBD1. Germline V gene data show CDR1 as KGHDR and CDR2 as SFDVKD. V trimming: 5 bases; J trimming: 4 bases; junction bases outside the gene matches: 2. The CDR3 is made up of 13 amino acids. This chain's CDR3 is CATSVTGGYGYTF. The DNA of the CDR3 is TGTGCCACCAGTGTCACAGGGGGCTATGGCTACACCTTC.

V usage is TRBV6-5 and J usage is TRBJ1-3; 7 bases are a match to TRBD1. The CDR3 has 14 amino acids. Germline V gene data show CDR1 as MNHEY and CDR2 as SVGAGI. Trimming cost V 8 bases and J 3 bases; bases outside gene matches: 7. For the CDR3, the DNA is TGTGCCAGCGCTTTCAGGGGGGTTGGAAACACCATATATTTT. Amino acid sequence: CASAFRGVGNTIYF.

The chain uses TRBV5-1 and TRBJ1-1; D is ambiguous. Germline CDR1 is SGHRS and CDR2 is YFSETQ. The CDR3 loop spans 14 amino acids. The ends were cut back, 4 bases at V and 9 bases at J, with 19 bases in the middle. CDR3 sequence reads: CASSMLTYTGQAFF. CDR3 nucleotide sequence: TGCGCCAGCAGCATGCTTACCTACACTGGGCAAGCTTTCTTT.

The V call is TRBV5-1, the J call TRBJ2-2; TRBD1 matches at 7 bases. The CDR3 is 15 residues long. Germline CDR1 is SGHRS and CDR2 is YFSETQ. V was pared by 4 bases and J by 0 bases, with 3 bases of the junction left unmatched. DNA of the CDR3: TGCGCCAGCAGCGTGGGACAGCCGAACACCGGGGAGCTGTTTTTT. Protein product: CASSVGQPNTGELFF.

The CDR3 reads CAQGANTGELFF. The DNA for the CDR3 is TGTGCCCAGGGCGCGAACACCGGGGAGCTGTTTTTT. V gene TRBV24-1 combines with J gene TRBJ2-2; D possibly corresponds to TRBD1 (5 bases). CDR3 length: 12 amino acids. The ends were cut back, 12 bases at V and 0 bases at J, with 7 bases in the middle. CDR1 KGHDR and CDR2 SFDVKD come from the germline V gene.

CDR3 residues: CASSLTGGYNEQFF. The DNA of the CDR3 is TGTGCCAGCAGCTTGACAGGGGGGTACAATGAGCAGTTCTTC. The V gene is TRBV11-3, the J gene TRBJ2-1, with 9 bases lining up with TRBD1. The CDR3 has 14 amino acids. The trim removed 3 bases at V and 4 bases at J, leaving 1 base unmatched. Germline values: CDR1 SGHNT, CDR2 YENEEA.

The V and J genes are TRBV5-1 and TRBJ2-3; 12 bases map to TRBD2. V shed 4 bases and J 0 bases; nucleotides not matched to a gene: 9. Germline-derived CDR1 and CDR2 are SGHRS and YFSETQ. The CDR3 is 18 amino acids. The chain's CDR3 is CASSLLAGGPGSTDTQYF. Written as DNA, the CDR3 is TGCGCCAGCAGCCTCCTAGCGGGAGGGCCCGGGAGCACAGATACGCAGTATTTT.

This chain uses TRBV4-1 with TRBJ1-3; D not resolved. Germline assignment: CDR1 MGHRA and CDR2 YSYEKL. The CDR3 loop spans 18 amino acids. Between the trimmed V and J ends, which lost 0 bases and 0 bases, there was a span of 15 bases. Here the CDR3 reads CASSQDWQVISSGNTIYF. As DNA, the CDR3 is TGCGCCAGCAGCCAAGATTGGCAGGTCATCTCCTCTGGAAACACCATATATTTT.

V and J are TRBV6-5 and TRBJ2-4, with D possibly matching TRBD1 (7 bases). The germline V and J ends were trimmed by 8 bases and 0 bases, with 14 bases remaining between them. This CDR3 has 15 residues. Germline-derived CDR1 and CDR2 are MNHEY and SVGAGI. The DNA of the CDR3 is TGTGCCAGCTCCAGGGGGGATGGAGCCAAAAACATTCAGTACTTC. As protein: CASSRGDGAKNIQYF.

This chain links TRBV24-1 with TRBJ2-7; 9 nucleotides line up with TRBD1. This CDR3 has 15 residues. Germline V gene lookup returns CDR1 KGHDR and CDR2 SFDVKD. Unmatched junction bases numbered 10, after V lost 4 bases and J lost 7 bases. In nucleotides, the CDR3 is TGTGCCACCAGTGACCCCGGGACAGGGTCAGGGGAGCAGTACTTC. As protein: CATSDPGTGSGEQYF.

This clone was counted between two and nine times. The V and J genes are TRBV30 and TRBJ2-3; 7 bases align to TRBD1. The CDR3 consists of 16 residues. The ends lost 0 bases at V and 0 bases at J; junction bases unmatched: 6. The germline gives CDR1 GTSNPN, CDR2 SVGIG (reference sequence). This CDR3 reads CAWSVSGQTSTDTQYF. For the CDR3, the DNA is TGTGCCTGGAGTGTGTCGGGACAGACTAGCACAGATACGCAGTATTTT.